Presented here are 16 T cell receptor beta chains from one specimen sequenced in a study of cytomegalovirus exposure and HLA in healthy donors. The PCR had 60 Vbeta and 13 Jbeta primers. This table comes from immunoSEQ multiplex PCR, and its TCRdb copy is limited to in-frame clones, with some not included. Its table lists over 200,000 clones. The material sequenced was PBMCs. The receptors were gathered from a young woman in good health and CMV-seropositive.

The chain carries TRBV28 and TRBJ1-4; D unclear. Germline loops: CDR1 MDHEN, CDR2 SYDVKM. The CDR3 sequence is 16 residues long. V dropped 7 bases and J dropped 0 bases, with 15 bases sitting between them. Here the CDR3 DNA reads TGTGCCAGCAACTCCAACGGGATTTCAACTAATGAAAAACTGTTTTTT. The encoded protein is CASNSNGISTNEKLFF.

The chain recombines TRBV27 with TRBJ1-1, with D unclear. CDR1 is MNHEY and CDR2 is SMNVEV in the germline V gene (reference sequence). The germline V and J ends were trimmed by 6 bases and 5 bases, with 10 bases remaining between them. The CDR3 contains 12 residues. The CDR3: CASRSGKTEAFF. In DNA form, the CDR3 reads TGTGCCAGCAGGTCGGGGAAGACTGAAGCTTTCTTT.

The rearrangement uses TRBV4-1 and TRBJ2-7; TRBD1 matches 8 bases. V was clipped by 0 bases and J by 9 bases; unmatched bases: 16. The CDR3 totals 17 residues. Germline V CDR1 and CDR2: MGHRA, YSYEKL. DNA of the CDR3: TGCGCCAGCAGCCAAGAACTCTCCGGAGGACAGGGAAGGCGGCAGTACTTC. Its translation: CASSQELSGGQGRRQYF.

V gene TRBV5-1 combines with J gene TRBJ2-5; 8 nucleotides align to TRBD2. V lost 0 bases and J lost 4; bases outside the gene matches: 2. Germline V CDR1 and CDR2: SGHRS, YFSETQ. CDR3 length: 14 residues. The CDR3 protein is CASSLALAGETQYF. For the CDR3, the DNA is TGCGCCAGCAGCTTGGCTCTAGCGGGAGAGACCCAGTACTTC.

V usage is TRBV11-3 and J usage is TRBJ2-1, with a tentative D call TRBD2 (5 bases). This CDR3 has 14 amino acids. Germline V gene lookup returns CDR1 SGHNT and CDR2 YENEEA. Trimming left V 1 base short and J 10 bases short, with 14 bases between. In nucleotides, the CDR3 is TGTGCCAGCAGCTTAGGTGCCAGCTCGGGGGAGCAGTTCTTC. Translating it yields CASSLGASSGEQFF.

The CDR3 protein is CATSRGTGIRPQHF. CDR3 coding DNA: TGTGCCACCAGCAGGGGGACAGGTATCAGGCCCCAGCATTTT. The chain carries TRBV15 and TRBJ1-5; 8 bases align to TRBD1. Germline CDR1 reads LNHNV; CDR2 reads YYDKDF (reference sequence). CDR3 length equals 14 residues. J lost 9 bases, V lost 3 bases, and 7 bases had no gene match.

The V call is TRBV10-3, the J call TRBJ2-2; maybe TRBD2 (5 bases). Germline CDR1 reads ENHRY; CDR2 reads SYGVKD. V lost 5 bases and J lost 7, with 17 bases in between. The CDR3 length is 15 residues. The CDR3 DNA reads TGTGCCATCAGTTCAACGGAGAAAGGGAGCGGGGAGCTGTTTTTT. The encoded protein is CAISSTEKGSGELFF.

The CDR3 DNA is TGCAGCGGCACGGGAGCCTACAATGAGCAGTTCTTC. Translating gives CSGTGAYNEQFF. The rearrangement joins TRBV29-1 to TRBJ2-1, with D possibly TRBD2 on 6 matching bases. Trimming pared 7 bases from V and 2 bases from J, leaving 9 bases between. Germline V CDR1 and CDR2: SQVTM, ANQGSEA. The CDR3 totals 12 residues.

This chain uses TRBV2 with TRBJ2-5, with 8 positions matching TRBD2. In germline, CDR1 is SNHLY, CDR2 FYNNEI. CDR3 size: 15 residues. V was pared by 11 bases and J by 1 base, with 12 bases of the junction left unmatched. The CDR3 reads CAGTGRGASQETQYF. DNA for the CDR3: TGTGCCGGAACAGGGCGGGGGGCTTCCCAAGAGACCCAGTACTTC.

The rearrangement joins TRBV5-1 to TRBJ2-1; 8 bases are a match to TRBD1. V was pared by 5 bases and J by 6 bases, with 4 bases of the junction left unmatched. The CDR3 is made up of 13 amino acids. Germline CDR1 reads SGHRS; CDR2 reads YFSETQ. The CDR3, as DNA: TGCGCCAGCAGACGCGACAGGGGCAATGAGCAGTTCTTC. Amino acids: CASRRDRGNEQFF.

The rearrangement joins TRBV28 to TRBJ1-1; 10 bases line up with TRBD1. This CDR3 is 18 amino acids long. V trimming: 2 bases; J trimming: 10 bases; junction bases outside the gene matches: 19. The germline V gene encodes CDR1 MDHEN and CDR2 SYDVKM. CDR3 nucleotide sequence: TGTGCCAGCAGTTTACCGCTAGACCCGGGACAGGGGAAGAGTGGAGCTTTCTTT. Translation: CASSLPLDPGQGKSGAFF.

The V gene is TRBV19, the J gene TRBJ2-1; D is possibly TRBD1 (6 bases). This CDR3 region has 17 residues. Per the germline V gene, CDR1 is LNHDA and CDR2 is SQIVND (reference sequence). Trimming removed 10 bases at V and 0 bases at J, with 22 bases between. The CDR3 spells CATMVVGTRSSYNEQFF. The CDR3 coding sequence is TGTGCCACCATGGTCGTAGGGACAAGGAGCTCCTACAATGAGCAGTTCTTC.

The chain couples TRBV7-8 to TRBJ2-7, with TRBD2 identical over 10 bases. The CDR3 spans 17 residues. Trimming cost V 5 bases and J 2 bases; bases outside gene matches: 12. Germline CDR1 is SGHVS and CDR2 is FQNEAQ. CDR3 region: CASSRRIAGGPTYEQYF. The CDR3 nucleotides are TGTGCCAGCAGCCGTCGAATAGCGGGGGGCCCCACCTACGAGCAGTACTTC.

The chain is built from TRBV28 and TRBJ1-1; D perhaps matches TRBD1 (5 bases). V lost 6 bases, J lost 3 bases, and 17 bases lay in between. This CDR3 has 15 residues. Germline CDR1 is MDHEN and CDR2 is SYDVKM. The CDR3 sequence is CASSNRGGQDTEAFF. The CDR3 bases are TGTGCCAGCAGCAATAGGGGAGGTCAGGACACTGAAGCTTTCTTT.

V usage is TRBV10-1 and J usage is TRBJ2-7; D unresolved. Per the germline V gene, CDR1 is WNHNN and CDR2 is SYGVQD (reference sequence). CDR3 length: 12 amino acids. The V gene lost 2 bases and the J gene lost 2 bases, with 4 bases spanning the gap. The CDR3: CASSEGPYEQYF. The CDR3 region has the DNA TGCGCCAGCAGTGAGGGCCCCTACGAGCAGTACTTC.

The CDR3 bases are TGTGCCAGCAGTTACGACAAGACCTACAATGAGCAGTTCTTC. Translated, it gives CASSYDKTYNEQFF. V usage is TRBV6-5 and J usage is TRBJ2-1; D is ambiguous. The ends were cut back, 2 bases at V and 2 bases at J, with 7 bases in the middle. The germline CDR1 and CDR2 sequences are MNHEY and SVGAGI. This CDR3 is built from 14 residues.